The 2 T cell receptor beta chains presented below share a single source sample, sequenced in a study of OX40 agonist ivuxolimab in advanced cancers. Assay: immunoSEQ multiplex PCR; the TCRdb copy retains only in-frame clones and omits some. The table lists tens of thousands of clones, roughly 80% of them singletons, with about 12% in the top ten. The material sequenced was CD4+ or CD8+ T cells sorted from blood, taken in a trial of the OX40 agonist ivuxolimab. These receptors originate from an adult with an advanced solid tumor such as melanoma, head and neck, liver or kidney cancer.

This chain links TRBV28 with TRBJ1-5; TRBD1 might be the D (5 bases). CDR1 and CDR2 (germline): MDHEN, SYDVKM. The CDR3 loop spans 16 amino acids. Trimming took off 5 bases at V and 4 bases at J, with 18 bases between the two ends. The CDR3 bases are TGTGCCAGCAGTCCTCGGCCGGGGGGACGAAATCAGCCCCAGCATTTT. Its protein is CASSPRPGGRNQPQHF.

This clone has just a few counts. This chain links TRBV29-1 with TRBJ2-3; the D gene is possibly TRBD2 (6 bases). The V gene's germline CDR1 is SQVTM and CDR2 ANQGSEA. The CDR3 is 16 amino acids. V gave up 4 bases and J gave up 3 bases, with 20 bases separating them. CDR3 residues: CSVGGEFSRGTDTQYF. The DNA of the CDR3 is TGCAGCGTTGGGGGGGAGTTTTCCCGGGGTACAGATACGCAGTATTTT.